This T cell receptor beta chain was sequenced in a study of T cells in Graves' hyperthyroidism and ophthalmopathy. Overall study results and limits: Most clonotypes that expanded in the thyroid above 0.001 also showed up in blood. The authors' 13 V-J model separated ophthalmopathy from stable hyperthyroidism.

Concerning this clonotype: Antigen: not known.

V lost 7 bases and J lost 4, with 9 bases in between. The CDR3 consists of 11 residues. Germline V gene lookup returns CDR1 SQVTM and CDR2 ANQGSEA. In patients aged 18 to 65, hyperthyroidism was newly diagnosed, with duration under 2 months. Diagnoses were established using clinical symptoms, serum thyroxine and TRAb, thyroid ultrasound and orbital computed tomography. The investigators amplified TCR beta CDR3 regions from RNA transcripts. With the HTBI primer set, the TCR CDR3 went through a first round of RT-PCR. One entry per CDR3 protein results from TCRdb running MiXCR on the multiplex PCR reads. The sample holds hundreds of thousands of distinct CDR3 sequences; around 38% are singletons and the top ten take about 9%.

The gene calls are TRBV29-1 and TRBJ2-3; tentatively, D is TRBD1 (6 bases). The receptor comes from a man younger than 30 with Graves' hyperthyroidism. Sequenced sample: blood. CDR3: CSGGQPDTQYF. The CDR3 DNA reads TGCAGCGGCGGACAGCCAGATACGCAGTATTTT.